This TCR beta chain originates from a study of T cells of healthy individuals. This clonotype was counted between two and nine times. Germline V gene lookup returns CDR1 MDHEN and CDR2 SYDVKM. This CDR3 has 18 amino acids. V lost 2 bases to trimming and J lost 0 bases, with 17 bases between them. A single record per CDR3 protein comes from TCRdb applying MiXCR to the 5' RACE reads. The sample lists about 100,000 distinct CDR3 sequences; 15% to 20% were seen once. The chain uses TRBV28 and TRBJ2-4; no clear D gene. The sequence was collected from a human donor in good health. The CDR3 loop reads CASSLPLQETLAKNIQYF. For the CDR3, the DNA is TGTGCCAGCAGTTTACCCCTTCAGGAGACTCTAGCCAAAAACATTCAGTACTTC.